Below, 22 T cell receptor beta chains from the same sample are listed, as sequenced in a study of T and B cells in COVID-19 patients. BIOMED2 TRB-A/B primer pools were used in multiplex TRB PCR. TCRdb re-analysed the multiplex PCR reads in MiXCR, keeping a single row per CDR3 protein. The sample consists of about 720 distinct CDR3 sequences, 20% to 25% of them appearing once. Blood genomic DNA input for TRB amplification was 250-500 ng. Sequenced sample: blood. These receptor sequences come from a human donor with active COVID-19.

This clonotype showed up many times. V usage is TRBV4-2 and J usage is TRBJ1-1, with D maybe TRBD1 (6 bases). In germline, CDR1 is LGHNA, CDR2 YNFKEQ. V was pared by 4 bases and J by 0 bases, with 12 bases between. CDR3 length: 15 residues. The DNA of the CDR3 is TGTGCCAGCAGCCGTAGACAGGCGATGAACACTGAAGCTTTCTTT. Translation gives CASSRRQAMNTEAFF.

Notes on this clonotype: The conserved closing phenylalanine or tryptophan is absent in this CDR3, likely reflecting a read error. It is unclear where the CDR3 begins or ends on the DNA, so no DNA is shown, and the CDR3 is as TCRdb lists it. The chain carries TRBV5-1 and TRBJ2-7; the table's TRBD2 call for D was not verified on the DNA. The CDR3 adds up to 16 amino acids, both ends counted. The V gene's germline CDR1 is SGHRS and CDR2 YFSETQ. The CDR3 sequence: CASSAQTSGGSYEQDG.

The chain has TRBV19 and TRBJ2-2, with D possibly called TRBD1 or TRBD2 (5 bases each). Trimming took 11 bases from V and 0 from J, leaving 13 bases between them. The CDR3 contains 14 residues. Germline-derived CDR1 and CDR2 are LNHDA and SQIVND (reference sequence). The CDR3 here is CACRTGPNTGELFF. The CDR3, as DNA: TGTGCCTGTCGGACGGGACCGAACACCGGGGAGCTGTTTTTT.

By its share, this clonotype is large. The genes are TRBV5-6 and TRBJ2-7, with a tentative D call TRBD1 (6 bases). V was pared by 3 bases and J by 3 bases, with 22 bases between. The CDR3 covers 17 residues. CDR1 and CDR2 (germline): SGHDT, YYEEEE. The CDR3 loop is CASSSSDRQDDLYEQYF. DNA of the CDR3: TGTGCCAGCAGCTCGTCCGATCGACAGGATGACCTCTACGAGCAGTACTTC.

This clonotype is large by share. The genes are TRBV6-2 or TRBV6-3 and TRBJ2-3; no definite D call. CDR1 MNHEY and CDR2 SVGEGT come from the germline V gene. V was cut by 0 bases and J by 6 bases, with 4 bases left in between. The CDR3 totals 12 residues. The CDR3: CASSYSWDTQYF. In nucleotides, the CDR3 is TGTGCCAGCAGTTACTCGTGGGATACGCAGTATTTT.

This clonotype is termed large. The rearrangement joins TRBV27 to TRBJ2-3; no clear D gene. This CDR3 is built from 13 residues. Germline lookup yields CDR1 MNHEY and CDR2 SMNVEV (reference sequence). V was cut by 3 bases and J by 0 bases, with 4 bases left in between. The CDR3 protein is CASSFVSTDTQYF. DNA for the CDR3: TGTGCCAGCAGTTTCGTAAGCACAGATACGCAGTATTTT.

This sequence joins TRBV5-1 and TRBJ2-1; weak D call: TRBD2 (6 bases). This CDR3 contains 15 residues. With 0 bases removed from V and 7 bases from J, the gap between germline ends came to 14 bases. Germline values: CDR1 SGHRS, CDR2 YFSETQ. CDR3 bases: TGCGCCAGCAGCTTGGGACTAGTGGGGGGAAATGAGCAGTTCTTC. Translated, it gives CASSLGLVGGNEQFF.

Relative to its sample, this clonotype is medium-sized. V and J are TRBV10-1 and TRBJ1-1; D might be TRBD1 (5 bases). The length of the CDR3 is 14 residues. V gave up 0 bases and J gave up 6 bases, with 11 bases separating them. Germline V CDR1 and CDR2: WNHNN, SYGVQD (reference sequence). CDR3 coding DNA: TGCGCCAGCAGTGAGTCAGCTGGGACCGCTGAAGCTTTCTTT. Translation: CASSESAGTAEAFF.

The chain couples TRBV29-1 to TRBJ2-5, with a tentative D call TRBD2 (7 bases). Germline-derived CDR1 and CDR2 are SQVTM and ANQGSEA. V dropped 6 bases and J dropped 5 bases, with 16 bases sitting between them. This CDR3 contains 13 residues. The CDR3 region is CSVHGGGGETQYF. The CDR3 DNA is TGCAGCGTCCACGGAGGGGGGGGGGAGACCCAGTACTTC.

By sample share, this clonotype is medium-sized. In DNA form, the CDR3 reads TGCAGTGCTAGAGAAGCCAGATCGAGGGCCTACGAGCAGTACTTC. Translated: CSAREARSRAYEQYF. J is TRBJ2-7 and V is TRBV20-1; the D gene is possibly TRBD2 (5 bases). Trimming cost V 0 bases and J 2 bases, with 14 bases left between them. Germline values: CDR1 DFQATT, CDR2 SNEGSKA (reference sequence). The CDR3 totals 15 residues.

The V gene is TRBV24-1, the J gene TRBJ2-7; 12 bases map to TRBD2. Trimming cost V 4 bases and J 4 bases; bases outside gene matches: 4. Germline values: CDR1 KGHDR, CDR2 SFDVKD. The CDR3 sequence is 15 residues long. CDR3 sequence (DNA): TGTGCCACCAGTGACCCCGGGACTAGCGGGTACGAGCAGTACTTC. It codes for CATSDPGTSGYEQYF.

This clonotype qualifies as medium-sized. This rearrangement joins TRBV6-1 to TRBJ2-7, with D perhaps TRBD1 (6 bases). The ends were cut back, 2 bases at V and 5 bases at J, with 10 bases in the middle. The CDR3 spans 13 residues. Germline CDR1 is MNHNS and CDR2 is SASEGT. CDR3 bases: TGTGCCAGCAGTGAATCAGGGGTCCACGAGCAGTACTTC. It codes for CASSESGVHEQYF.

In this sample, this clonotype is medium-sized. The chain carries TRBV4-2 and TRBJ2-3, with 13 positions matching TRBD2. The J segment lost 6 bases and the V segment lost 4 bases, leaving 7 bases of the junction unmatched. The CDR3 contains 16 residues. Germline-derived CDR1 and CDR2 are LGHNA and YNFKEQ. In DNA, the CDR3 is TGTGCCAGCAGCCCTTGGACTAGCGGGGGTTCGGATACGCAGTATTTT. Residues: CASSPWTSGGSDTQYF.

The rearrangement uses TRBV9 and TRBJ2-3; 12 nucleotides agree with TRBD2. Per the germline V gene, CDR1 is SGDLS and CDR2 is YYNGEE. The length of the CDR3 is 19 residues. The trim removed 0 bases at V and 2 bases at J, leaving 10 bases unmatched. For the CDR3, the DNA is TGTGCCAGCAGCGTAGAAGGTCTAGCGGGAGGGCTATCCACAGATACGCAGTATTTT. Its translation: CASSVEGLAGGLSTDTQYF.

Judged by abundance, this clonotype is large. The rearrangement uses TRBV5-6 and TRBJ2-1; 10 bases fit TRBD2. This CDR3 has 15 amino acids. Unmatched junction bases numbered 3, after V lost 0 bases and J lost 6 bases. Germline V gene sequence: CDR1 SGHDT, CDR2 YYEEEE. CDR3 nucleotides: TGTGCCAGCAGCTTGGGACTAGCGGGTGGCAATGAGCAGTTCTTC. The encoded protein is CASSLGLAGGNEQFF.

In this sample, this clonotype is medium-sized. This chain uses TRBV7-9 with TRBJ1-2; D not certain. Deletions cut 2 bases from V and 6 bases from J, with 10 bases between. Germline CDR1 SEHNR, CDR2 FQNEAQ (reference sequence). The CDR3 extends over 13 amino acids. The CDR3 here is CASSLRTSNGYTF. CDR3 sequence (DNA): TGTGCCAGCAGCTTACGGACTTCCAATGGCTACACCTTC.

By share, this clonotype ranks as medium-sized (0.01 to 0.1%). The J gene is TRBJ2-2, the V gene TRBV2; 8 positions agree with TRBD1. V shed 4 bases and J 1 base; nucleotides not matched to a gene: 2. From germline, CDR1 is SNHLY and CDR2 FYNNEI. This CDR3 contains 15 residues. The CDR3 loop reads CASSGTGMNTGELFF. The CDR3 DNA reads as TGTGCCAGCAGTGGGACAGGGATGAACACCGGGGAGCTGTTTTTT.

Relative to its sample, this clonotype is medium-sized. The CDR3 DNA follows: TGTGCCAGCAGCCCCGGACTCCCGCCTTACGAGCAGTACTTC. Protein product: CASSPGLPPYEQYF. This rearrangement joins TRBV7-9 to TRBJ2-7; D may be TRBD2 (5 bases). Germline assignment: CDR1 SEHNR and CDR2 FQNEAQ (reference sequence). V was clipped by 5 bases and J by 4 bases, with 15 bases between them. The CDR3 extends over 14 amino acids.

This chain connects TRBV12-3 or TRBV12-4 to TRBJ2-2; TRBD2 agrees at 11 bases. This CDR3 has 16 amino acids. The V gene end was trimmed by 5 bases and the J gene end by 6 bases; junction bases not matched to a gene: 8. CDR3 in DNA: TGTGCCAGCAGTCCCCCGGCTAGCGGGAGGTCCGGGGAGCTGTTTTTT. Protein sequence: CASSPPASGRSGELFF.

In this sample, this clonotype turned up once. This chain uses TRBV11-2 with TRBJ2-2; possibly TRBD2 for D (5 bases). CDR3 length: 13 amino acids. Germline V CDR1 and CDR2: SGHAT, FQNNGV. V gave up 4 bases and J gave up 7 bases, with 10 bases separating them. The DNA of the CDR3 is TGTGCCAGCAGCTCTACTAGTAACGGGGAGCTGTTTTTT. Protein: CASSSTSNGELFF.

Sample share makes this clonotype large. The J gene is TRBJ2-7, the V gene TRBV13; 7 nucleotides match TRBD1. Germline loops: CDR1 PRHDT, CDR2 FYEKMQ (reference sequence). Unmatched junction bases numbered 9, after V lost 2 bases and J lost 5 bases. The CDR3 is 15 residues long. CDR3 coding DNA: TGTGCCAGCAGCTTAAAGGTAGACAGGGTCCACGAGCAGTACTTC. This gives the protein CASSLKVDRVHEQYF.

Sample share makes this clonotype large. CDR3 DNA sequence: TGTGCCAGCAGGAAATGGGCAGTTCGGTCCCCTAGCACAGATACGCAGTATTTT. It codes for CASRKWAVRSPSTDTQYF. The rearrangement uses TRBV27 and TRBJ2-3, with D unresolved. This CDR3 spans 18 amino acids. Germline CDR1 MNHEY, CDR2 SMNVEV (reference sequence). The V and J ends lost 6 bases and 0 bases respectively, with 22 bases between them.